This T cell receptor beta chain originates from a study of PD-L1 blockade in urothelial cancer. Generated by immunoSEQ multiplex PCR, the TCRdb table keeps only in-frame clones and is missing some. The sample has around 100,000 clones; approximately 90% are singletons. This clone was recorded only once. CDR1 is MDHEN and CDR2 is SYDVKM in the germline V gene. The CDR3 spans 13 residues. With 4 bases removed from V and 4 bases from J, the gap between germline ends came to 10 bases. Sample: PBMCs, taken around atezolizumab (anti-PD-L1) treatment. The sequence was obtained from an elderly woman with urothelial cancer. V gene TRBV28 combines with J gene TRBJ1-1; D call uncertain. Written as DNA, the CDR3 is TGTGCCAGCAGTTCCACCGGGAGCACTGAAGCTTTCTTT. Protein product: CASSSTGSTEAFF.